Each of the 17 T cell receptor beta chains below was sequenced from the same sample in a study of regulatory T cells in long-lasting Graves disease. The time point was: newly diagnosed GD, antithyroid drugs for less than 3 months. Making the TCR library involved RNA that had been extracted from PBMCs. According to the study, TCR beta libraries were built with iRepertoire HTBI primers and CDR3-region Arm-PCR. TCRdb used MiXCR to reprocess the multiplex PCR reads, holding one entry per CDR3 protein. The profile shows around 500,000 distinct CDR3 sequences, more than 10% of them singletons. The same data also went into a second study, on T cells in Graves' hyperthyroidism and ophthalmopathy.

Material: peripheral blood mononuclear cells (PBMCs), obtained at new diagnosis, from a patient treated with antithyroid drugs. These receptors originate from a woman in her twenties or thirties with Graves disease.

The chain combines TRBV20-1 with TRBJ1-1, with TRBD1 matching 7 bases. The CDR3 consists of 13 residues. The V segment lost 6 bases and the J segment 4 bases; nucleotides outside the gene matches: 8. Per germline, CDR1 DFQATT and CDR2 SNEGSKA (reference sequence). The DNA for the CDR3 is TGCAGTGCGAAGACAGGGATCGGCACTGAAGCTTTCTTT. Translation gives CSAKTGIGTEAFF.

This clonotype was recorded a few times. Written as DNA, the CDR3 is TGTGCCAGTAGTGAGCCAGGGGGCGAGACCCAGTACTTC. Its protein product is CASSEPGGETQYF. V usage is TRBV19 and J usage is TRBJ2-5; TRBD1 matches 8 bases. This CDR3 is built from 13 residues. The V gene's germline CDR1 is LNHDA and CDR2 SQIVND (reference sequence). The ends lost 5 bases at V and 5 bases at J; junction bases unmatched: 4. Looking up the rest from reference TRBV19 and TRBJ2-5 gives the full variable domain: DGGITQSPKYLFRKEGQNVTLSCEQNLNHDAMYWYRQDPGQGLRLIYYSQIVNDFQKGDIAEGYSVSREKKESFPLTVTSAQKNPTAFYLCASSEPGGETQYFGPGTRLLVL.

The chain is built from TRBV4-1 and TRBJ2-7, with TRBD2 identical over 11 bases. Per the germline V gene, CDR1 is MGHRA and CDR2 is YSYEKL. The junction had 2 bases not matched to a gene; V was cut back by 3 bases and J by 4 bases. The CDR3 spans 14 residues. This chain's CDR3 is CASSHRTSGYEQYF. The CDR3 region has the DNA TGCGCCAGCAGCCACAGGACTAGCGGGTACGAGCAGTACTTC.

At least ten counts were recorded for this clonotype. The V call is TRBV19, the J call TRBJ1-5; D unclear. Germline V gene sequence: CDR1 LNHDA, CDR2 SQIVND (reference sequence). This CDR3 is 15 amino acids long. V was clipped by 6 bases and J by 0 bases, with 12 bases between them. The chain's CDR3 is CASRFRRNSNQPQHF. CDR3 nucleotides: TGTGCCAGTAGATTTCGGCGCAATAGCAATCAGCCCCAGCATTTT. Based on the CDR3 plus reference TRBV19 and TRBJ1-5, the full variable domain is DGGITQSPKYLFRKEGQNVTLSCEQNLNHDAMYWYRQDPGQGLRLIYYSQIVNDFQKGDIAEGYSVSREKKESFPLTVTSAQKNPTAFYLCASRFRRNSNQPQHFGDGTRLSIL.

This clonotype showed up many times. The chain combines TRBV10-3 with TRBJ1-1, with D perhaps TRBD1 (6 bases). CDR1 and CDR2 from the germline V gene are ENHRY and SYGVKD. The germline V and J ends were trimmed by 0 bases and 5 bases, with 16 bases remaining between them. The CDR3 extends over 16 amino acids. CDR3 region: CAISESGLGAGTEAFF. CDR3 nucleotide sequence: TGTGCCATCAGTGAGTCCGGTTTGGGGGCAGGGACTGAAGCTTTCTTT.

The V gene is TRBV19, the J gene TRBJ2-7, with a possible D match to TRBD2 (6 bases). Trimming took off 5 bases at V and 3 bases at J, with 17 bases between the two ends. CDR1 LNHDA and CDR2 SQIVND come from the germline V gene (reference sequence). CDR3 length equals 15 residues. Here the CDR3 DNA reads TGTGCCAGTAGTGGTGGCGGGACGAAAATCTACGAGCAGTACTTC. Residues: CASSGGGTKIYEQYF.

This clonotype was seen at least ten times. The rearrangement uses TRBV28 and TRBJ2-1; the D is unclear. The CDR3 spans 14 residues. With 2 bases removed from V and 6 bases from J, the gap between germline ends came to 11 bases. Germline V gene lookup returns CDR1 MDHEN and CDR2 SYDVKM. Written as DNA, the CDR3 is TGTGCCAGCAGTTTACAGGCCTTTAGCAATGAGCAGTTCTTC. Protein sequence: CASSLQAFSNEQFF.

This clonotype was detected many times. This chain connects TRBV24-1 to TRBJ2-1; 9 nucleotides match TRBD1. Germline V gene lookup returns CDR1 KGHDR and CDR2 SFDVKD. Trimming removed 8 bases from V and 0 bases from J; junction bases left unmatched: 13. There are 18 residues in the CDR3. The CDR3 loop is CATTQGTGSPSSYNEQFF. Written as DNA, the CDR3 is TGTGCCACCACCCAAGGGACAGGGTCACCCAGCTCCTACAATGAGCAGTTCTTC.

The chain recombines TRBV4-1 with TRBJ1-1; D not certain. V lost 4 bases and J lost 3, with 9 bases in between. Per germline, CDR1 MGHRA and CDR2 YSYEKL. CDR3 size: 13 residues. The CDR3, as DNA: TGCGCCAGCAGCCCTCGACCCTACACTGAAGCTTTCTTT. This codes for CASSPRPYTEAFF.

The chain links TRBV6-2 or TRBV6-3 to TRBJ2-1; a weak D match, TRBD2 (6 bases). CDR3 size: 13 residues. The germline V gene has CDR1 MNHEY and CDR2 SVGEGT. With 7 bases removed from V and 8 bases from J, the gap between germline ends came to 15 bases. In DNA form, the CDR3 reads TGTGCCAGCAAACGGGAGAAGAACCATGAGCAGTTCTTC. Protein product: CASKREKNHEQFF.

This clonotype occurred a few times. J is TRBJ2-7 and V is TRBV5-1, with D possibly matching TRBD1 (5 bases). The V gene's germline CDR1 is SGHRS and CDR2 YFSETQ. V dropped 3 bases and J dropped 2 bases, with 9 bases sitting between them. The CDR3 is 13 amino acids. This chain's CDR3 is CASSWGSAYEQYF. DNA of the CDR3: TGCGCCAGCAGCTGGGGCAGCGCCTACGAGCAGTACTTC.

This clonotype was counted many times. J is TRBJ2-1 and V is TRBV7-9; 10 nucleotides align to TRBD2. The V segment lost 11 bases and the J segment 0 bases; nucleotides outside the gene matches: 13. This CDR3 contains 17 residues. CDR1 and CDR2 (germline): SEHNR, FQNEAQ (reference sequence). The CDR3 reads CAAGLAGDLSSYNEQFF. DNA of the CDR3: TGTGCCGCCGGGCTAGCGGGAGATTTGAGCTCCTACAATGAGCAGTTCTTC.

This clonotype was seen many times. This chain links TRBV13 with TRBJ2-2; TRBD1 agrees at 8 bases. The J segment lost 5 bases and the V segment lost 5 bases, leaving 10 bases of the junction unmatched. Germline loops: CDR1 PRHDT, CDR2 FYEKMQ (reference sequence). The CDR3 runs to 16 residues. The CDR3 coding sequence is TGTGCCAGCAGCCCGACTGGACAGGGTGATACCGGGGAGCTGTTTTTT. Translated: CASSPTGQGDTGELFF.

This clonotype was recorded a few times. This could be a read error, since a much larger clone is one nucleotide away. The gene calls are TRBV12-3 or TRBV12-4 and TRBJ2-7; D remains unclear. CDR3 length: 14 amino acids. The CDR3 DNA reads TGTACCAGCAACATTGCAGAGGCCCCGGTCGAGCAGTACTTC. Its translation is CTSNIAEAPVEQYF.

V usage is TRBV6-2 or TRBV6-3 and J usage is TRBJ2-1; tentatively, D is TRBD2 (6 bases). Germline loops: CDR1 MNHEY, CDR2 SVGEGT. Trimming cost V 5 bases and J 9 bases, with 17 bases left between them. This CDR3 comprises 14 residues. The chain's CDR3 is CASSHRDSLGEQFF. CDR3 nucleotides: TGTGCCAGCAGTCACCGGGACTCACTAGGTGAGCAGTTCTTC.

This clonotype was seen once. The chain is built from TRBV20-1 and TRBJ2-7; possibly TRBD2 for D (6 bases). Per germline, CDR1 DFQATT and CDR2 SNEGSKA (reference sequence). The V end lost 1 base, the J end lost 7 bases, and 8 bases lay between the germline ends. This CDR3 contains 11 residues. Written as DNA, the CDR3 is TGCAGTGCTAGAGCTGGGAGGGAGCAGTACTTC. Its translation: CSARAGREQYF.

The chain joins TRBV7-3 to TRBJ1-2; 9 bases match TRBD1. V gave up 3 bases and J gave up 3 bases; unmatched junction bases: 14. Germline V gives CDR1 SGHTA, CDR2 FQGTGA. There are 18 residues in the CDR3. The CDR3 DNA reads TGTGCCAGCAGCTTGTCCGGGACAGGGCTAGAGTGGGACTATGGCTACACCTTC. Translation gives CASSLSGTGLEWDYGYTF.